This entry concerns a single T cell receptor (beta chain). This clone has more than one count but fewer than ten. This receptor's antigen is unknown. Per-nucleotide qualities are absent, and no much larger clonotype sits a single base away. The data were obtained in a study of blood T cell repertoires in COVID-19 (TCRdb year 2020). With regard to the full study: Collaborator samples came from the United States, Italy and Spain and covered acute and convalescent phases of COVID-19. The samples were drawn from the first 160 participants of the ongoing ImmuneRACE study and from 1,200 or so subjects provided by 6 global collaborators. Sample metadata almost always included a de-identified subject ID, COVID-19 status, age in years and sex. The dataset comprised deeply sampled blood TCRbeta repertoires from subjects exposed to, actively infected with, or recovered from COVID-19. A freely available public database, intended as a resource for researchers studying the immune response to SARS-CoV-2, is where the repertoires were released. Where HLA class I and class II types were available, the types were taken from metadata supplied by the sample provider, not from assay-based typing. The prospective study material was composed of cDNA or gDNA derived from T cells, B-cell-depleted T cells, or PBMCs. What the research found in general, with its limitations: Clinical and demographic metadata were provided uncurated, with the amount varying by source and participant.

Each collaborating institution followed its own protocols to collect whole blood in K2EDTA tubes. For TCRbeta analysis, collaborators shipped samples as frozen whole blood, isolated PBMCs, or DNA extracted from either of those sample types. TCRbeta CDR3 regions were amplified from genomic DNA using the immunoSEQ Assay, a bias-controlled multiplex PCR. In the original analysis: Within the assay, amplification of reference gene primers was used to estimate how many nucleated cells each sample contained. Sequence reads were collapsed and filtered to measure the absolute abundance of every unique TCRbeta CDR3 rearrangement. Productive Simpson clonality was computed per sample as the square root of Simpson's diversity index over productive rearrangements. TCRdb stores this immuneACCESS table with in-frame sequences only. Part of the clones is absent; in the studies checked, under half of the shortfall reflects unresolved V genes, and no reason is known for the rest. V and J calls and clone size are those listed in that table; D and trimming were worked out from the DNA. For this sample the table gives about 120,000 clones, of which 90% were detected only once. The leading ten clones occupy roughly 2% of the sample.

From its cysteine to its phenylalanine, the CDR3 spans 17 amino acids. Only the CDR3 portion is preserved as DNA: 51 bases, with reading frame beginning at the first base. Unmatched junction bases come to 10, with V trimmed by 3 bases and J by 5 bases. In the germline V gene, CDR1 corresponds to MGHRA and CDR2 to YSYEKL. The chain is made from TRBV4-1 and TRBJ1-6, with 7 bases aligning to TRBD1. Sequenced input: peripheral blood. This clonotype originated in a human donor with active COVID-19. The donor label of this sample is uncertain. The bases read TGCGCCAGCAGCCAGAACAGGGGTGAGGGCGATAATTCACCCCTCCACTTT. Translation gives CASSQNRGEGDNSPLHF.